This T cell receptor beta chain came from a study of identical twins (dated by TCRdb to between 2015 and 2016). Looking at the study overall: To test whether fetal clonotypes persist, this study deep-sequenced TCR alpha and beta repertoires from monozygotic twins, from unrelated adults of various ages, and from cord blood. To rule out contamination, the twin experiments were replicated at different times with different library preparation protocols.

The method was 5' RACE. The instrument was an Illumina HiSeq 2000. A universal primer binding site was added through template switching, and the final cDNA carried a unique molecular identifier so that TCR cDNA molecules could be counted accurately. Specific primers in the conserved constant-segment region were used to synthesize first-strand cDNA for the TCR alpha and beta chains. To control for contamination, every cDNA library was double barcoded, receiving both a SMART-Mk sample barcode and Illumina barcodes. TruSeq adapter sequences along with Illumina sample barcodes were introduced in two successive PCR steps. The TCR alpha and beta cDNA libraries were sequenced on the Illumina HiSeq platform using custom primers. The original pipeline was this. Unique molecular identifiers were extracted from raw reads with MiGEC, and CDR3 positions were determined with MiXCR. Recombination models were inferred per individual with the repgenHMM and IGoR tools using an EM algorithm. The tcR package in R was used for shared clonotype analysis, with sharing normalized by the product of cloneset sizes. Out-of-frame nonproductive sequences were analyzed to study raw recombination free of thymic and clonal selection effects. The public reads were reanalyzed by TCRdb: fastp trimming at Q25, MiXCR alignment, in-frame beta chains only. Under each unique CDR3 protein, matching rows form one entry showing the most common genes and DNA. TCRdb's processing, not the authors', yielded these V and J calls. This sample has some 760,000 distinct CDR3 sequences in its table, and 15% to 20% of those were observed once. Roughly 13% of the sample belongs to the ten largest clones.

Every donor in the study was a healthy Caucasian. Three pairs of female monozygotic twins, all aged about 18 to 30 years, were included in the twin cohort. RNA for TCR libraries was isolated from peripheral blood mononuclear cells. Results and caveats for the whole study, not just this receptor: Because the same donors could not be followed over many years, the conclusions relied on cross-sectional statistical analysis. Fewer insertions were carried by abundant cord blood beta clonotypes; a weaker similar trend was observed in young adult naive repertoires, while no such trend was observed in memory repertoires. The excess sharing between twins in beta out-of-frame sequences was weaker because fewer shared sequences reduced the signal-to-noise ratio. Out-of-frame TCR alpha sharing in monozygotic twins was systematically underestimated by recombination models, whereas sharing between unrelated individuals was in agreement with the recombination models. Compared with coincidental sharing between unrelated individuals, an excess of low generation-probability sequences was observed among out-of-frame TCR alpha sequences shared between twins. Invariant T cells such as MAIT and iNKT could partly confound zero-insertion analyses, though diverse VJ usage argued against this for most clonotypes.

The CDR3 sequence holds 14 residues, the cysteine and phenylalanine included. Only CDR3 DNA is held: 42 bases, read in frame from base 1. V was cut back by 1 base and J by 4 bases, leaving a gap of 8 bases between them. CDR1 is given as SGHAT and CDR2 as FQNNGV, both from the germline V gene. A few counts support this clonotype. Its antigen is unknown. Base qualities are not at hand, and no much larger clone is one base apart. These same records also appear under a second study, on T cells expressing NK-cell markers. As described in the second report: In sorted CD3+CD56+NKG2C+, CD3+CD56+NKG2C- and CD3+CD56-NKG2C+ T-cell subsets from 8 or 9 donors, TCR beta-chain repertoires were profiled. Of the eight sequenced donors, seven were found to be HCMV-seropositive and one was found to be HCMV-seronegative. In several experiments an anti-gammadeltaTCR antibody was added to restrict sorting to alphabetaTCR-expressing T cells. In six donors, the dominant CD3+CD56+NKG2C+ clonotypes ranked among the top 10 CD8+ clonotypes, making up roughly 1.0-7.0% of CD8+ T cells. Those dominant clonotypes were again the most abundant among CD3+CD56-NKG2C+ cells in a handful of donors, at about 25-60.1%. It remained unclear whether the expanded NKG2C-expressing T cell clones were specific for HCMV antigens. All eight donors whose samples were sequenced were randomly selected healthy volunteers, three of them men and five women. HCMV serostatus was determined by detecting HCMV-specific IgG in serum with a commercial ELISA kit. Bulk peripheral blood T-cell repertoires were additionally sequenced from unsorted PBMC for about 6 donors. Reads were demultiplexed and grouped by UMI with MIGEC, and clonotypes were assembled and quantified with MiTCR. To exclude erroneous sequences, any TCR cDNA sequence not supported by at least two reads was discarded. The tcR package was used for downstream repertoire analysis, and clonotypes were matched between fractions using CDR3 nucleotide sequence together with V segment. VDJmatch was used to annotate antigen specificity against VDJdb, with one amino acid substitution allowed in CDR3.

The chain joins TRBV11-2 to TRBJ2-1, with the D gene too uncertain to name. The sequencing input was PBMCs. The source of this sequence is a woman under 30 in good health. The nucleotide sequence reads TGTGCCAGCAGCTTAGGTCCGACTTACAATGAGCAGTTCTTC. It encodes CASSLGPTYNEQFF.